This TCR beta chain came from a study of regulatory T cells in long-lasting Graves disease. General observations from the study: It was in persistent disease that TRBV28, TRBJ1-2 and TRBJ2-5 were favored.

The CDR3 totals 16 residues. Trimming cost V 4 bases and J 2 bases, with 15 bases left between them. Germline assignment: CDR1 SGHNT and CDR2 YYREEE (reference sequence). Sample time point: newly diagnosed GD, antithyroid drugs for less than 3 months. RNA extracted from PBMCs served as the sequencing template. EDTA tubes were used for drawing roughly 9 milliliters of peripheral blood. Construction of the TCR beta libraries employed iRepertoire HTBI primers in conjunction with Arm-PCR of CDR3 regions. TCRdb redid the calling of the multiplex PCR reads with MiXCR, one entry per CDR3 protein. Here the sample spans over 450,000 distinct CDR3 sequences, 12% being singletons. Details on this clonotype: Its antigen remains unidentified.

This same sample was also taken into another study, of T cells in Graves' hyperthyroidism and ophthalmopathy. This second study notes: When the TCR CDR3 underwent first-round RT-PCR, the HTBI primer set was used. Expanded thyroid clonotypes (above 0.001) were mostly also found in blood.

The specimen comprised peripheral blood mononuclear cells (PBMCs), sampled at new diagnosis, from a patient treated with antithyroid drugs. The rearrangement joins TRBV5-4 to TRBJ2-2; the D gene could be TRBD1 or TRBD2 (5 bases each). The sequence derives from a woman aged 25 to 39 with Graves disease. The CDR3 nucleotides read TGTGCCAGCAGCAGACGGGACGGAATCAACACCGGGGAGCTGTTTTTT. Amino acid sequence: CASSRRDGINTGELFF.